Listed below are T cell receptor beta chains from one sample, sequenced in a study of blood T cell repertoires in COVID-19. The assay was immunoSEQ multiplex PCR, and TCRdb's table has in-frame clones only and misses some. The table includes some 300,000 clones, 85% to 95% detected once. Material for sequencing was PBMCs or T cells enriched from blood (not recorded which). The receptors shown here come from a woman in her thirties who had been exposed to COVID-19. CDR3s include the opening cysteine and the closing phenylalanine or tryptophan. The order of the fields is clone size, V gene, D gene, J gene, CDR3 DNA, CDR3 protein. The D gene is left open where the match is weak. Some rows mark clone size as missing; the rest say once, few, many or name a class of expanded clone.

abundance: .
v_gene: TRBV14
d_gene: TRBD2
j_gene: TRBJ2-3
CDR3nt: TGTGCCAGCAGCCAGGGCCGGACTAGCGGGGTTACAGATACGCAGTATTTT
CDR3aa: CASSQGRTSGVTDTQYF

abundance: .
v_gene: TRBV11-3
d_gene: TRBD2
j_gene: TRBJ2-2
CDR3nt: TGTGCCAGCAGCTTAGGGGGGGGCACCGGGGAGCTGTTTTTT
CDR3aa: CASSLGGGTGELFF

abundance: .
v_gene: TRBV15
d_gene: .
j_gene: TRBJ1-2
CDR3nt: TGTGCCACCAGCAGTGACAGGAGTGGCTACACCTTC
CDR3aa: CATSSDRSGYTF

abundance: .
v_gene: TRBV3-1/TRBV3-2
d_gene: TRBD2
j_gene: TRBJ2-1
CDR3nt: TGTGCCAGCAGCCAAGCCGGGACTAGCGGGGATGAGCAGTTCTTC
CDR3aa: CASSQAGTSGDEQFF

abundance: .
v_gene: TRBV20-1
d_gene: .
j_gene: TRBJ1-1
CDR3nt: TGCAGTGCTAGTCCAGGGTCTACTGAAGCTTTCTTT
CDR3aa: CSASPGSTEAFF

abundance: once
v_gene: TRBV7-9
d_gene: TRBD1
j_gene: TRBJ1-2
CDR3nt: TGTGCCAGCAGCCAACCCGCAGGGGGTGACTATGGCTACACCTTC
CDR3aa: CASSQPAGGDYGYTF

abundance: .
v_gene: TRBV7-3
d_gene: .
j_gene: TRBJ2-3
CDR3nt: TGTGCCAGCAGCTTACGAGGGTGGAGCACAGATACGCAGTATTTT
CDR3aa: CASSLRGWSTDTQYF

abundance: .
v_gene: TRBV7-9
d_gene: .
j_gene: TRBJ1-4
CDR3nt: TGTGCCAGCAGCCCGAGGACTCATTCGGGGGAAAAACTGTTTTTT
CDR3aa: CASSPRTHSGEKLFF

abundance: .
v_gene: TRBV7-2
d_gene: .
j_gene: TRBJ2-7
CDR3nt: TGTGCCAGCAGCTTAGCTATAGGGGGTTACGAGCAGTACTTC
CDR3aa: CASSLAIGGYEQYF

abundance: once
v_gene: TRBV12-3/TRBV12-4
d_gene: .
j_gene: TRBJ2-5
CDR3nt: TGTGCCAGCAGTTTTACGGGGGAAGAGACCCAGTACTTC
CDR3aa: CASSFTGEETQYF

abundance: .
v_gene: TRBV18
d_gene: .
j_gene: TRBJ1-6
CDR3nt: TGTGCCAGCTCACTAGAGCATTCACCCCTCCACTTT
CDR3aa: CASSLEHSPLHF

abundance: .
v_gene: TRBV18
d_gene: TRBD1
j_gene: TRBJ1-2
CDR3nt: TGTGCCAGCTCGTCGGGACAGGGGGCGTGGGATGGCTACACCTTC
CDR3aa: CASSSGQGAWDGYTF

abundance: .
v_gene: TRBV5-1
d_gene: TRBD1
j_gene: TRBJ1-2
CDR3nt: TGCGCCAGCAGCCCGGACAGGGAGGCTTATGGCTACACCTTC
CDR3aa: CASSPDREAYGYTF

abundance: .
v_gene: TRBV29-1
d_gene: .
j_gene: TRBJ2-3
CDR3nt: TGCAGCGTTTCTGTCGGGATCTGGGCAGATACGCAGTATTTT
CDR3aa: CSVSVGIWADTQYF

abundance: .
v_gene: TRBV11-1
d_gene: TRBD1
j_gene: TRBJ1-2
CDR3nt: TGTGCCAGCAGCGGGCCGGGACAGATTTATGGCTACACCTTC
CDR3aa: CASSGPGQIYGYTF

abundance: .
v_gene: TRBV2
d_gene: .
j_gene: TRBJ1-2
CDR3nt: TGTGCCAGCAGTTACAGGGAAGACTATGGCTACACCTTC
CDR3aa: CASSYREDYGYTF

abundance: .
v_gene: TRBV11-2
d_gene: .
j_gene: TRBJ2-7
CDR3nt: TGTGCCAGCAGCTTAGCAGGGGCCTCCTACGAGCAGTACTTC
CDR3aa: CASSLAGASYEQYF

abundance: .
v_gene: TRBV11-1
d_gene: TRBD2
j_gene: TRBJ2-2
CDR3nt: TGTGCCAGCAGCTCCGGGCCGGGAGGGGCCGGGGAGCTGTTTTTT
CDR3aa: CASSSGPGGAGELFF

abundance: .
v_gene: TRBV18
d_gene: .
j_gene: TRBJ1-2
CDR3nt: TGTGCCAGCTCGTCCACTCTCACGGGGACATCCCTCTACACCTTC
CDR3aa: CASSSTLTGTSLYTF

abundance: .
v_gene: TRBV30
d_gene: .
j_gene: TRBJ2-1
CDR3nt: TGTGCCTGGACTAGCCAAGGGTACAATGAGCAGTTCTTC
CDR3aa: CAWTSQGYNEQFF

abundance: .
v_gene: TRBV5-6
d_gene: .
j_gene: TRBJ1-2
CDR3nt: TGTGCCAGCAGCTGGGGGGATGGCTACACCTTC
CDR3aa: CASSWGDGYTF

abundance: .
v_gene: TRBV10-3
d_gene: .
j_gene: TRBJ1-4
CDR3nt: TGTGCCATCAGTGAGTCTGGTGCCGGGACATCTGAAAAACTGTTTTTT
CDR3aa: CAISESGAGTSEKLFF

abundance: .
v_gene: TRBV19
d_gene: TRBD2
j_gene: TRBJ2-3
CDR3nt: TGTGCCAGTAGTATGTATAAACTAGCGGAAATCACAGATACGCAGTATTTT
CDR3aa: CASSMYKLAEITDTQYF

abundance: .
v_gene: TRBV29-1
d_gene: TRBD2
j_gene: TRBJ2-1
CDR3nt: TGCAGCGTTGGGCGGGGGCTAGCGGGGTTCTACAATGAGCAGTTCTTC
CDR3aa: CSVGRGLAGFYNEQFF

abundance: .
v_gene: TRBV19
d_gene: .
j_gene: TRBJ2-1
CDR3nt: TGTGCCAGTAGTTCGGACAATGAGCAGTTCTTC
CDR3aa: CASSSDNEQFF

abundance: .
v_gene: TRBV18
d_gene: .
j_gene: TRBJ1-3
CDR3nt: TGTGCCAGCTCACCCCCAGGGCACACCATATATTTT
CDR3aa: CASSPPGHTIYF

abundance: .
v_gene: TRBV4-3
d_gene: .
j_gene: TRBJ1-2
CDR3nt: TGCGCCAGCAGCCACGCGAAAGGGGTTGTGCGGGGCTACACCTTC
CDR3aa: CASSHAKGVVRGYTF

abundance: .
v_gene: TRBV12-3/TRBV12-4
d_gene: .
j_gene: TRBJ1-2
CDR3nt: TGTGCCAGCAGTTTCCTGTCTAACTATGGCTACACCTTC
CDR3aa: CASSFLSNYGYTF

abundance: .
v_gene: TRBV11-2
d_gene: .
j_gene: TRBJ1-5
CDR3nt: TGTGCCAGCAGCCAGACAGAGAATCAGCCCCAGCATTTT
CDR3aa: CASSQTENQPQHF

abundance: .
v_gene: TRBV9
d_gene: .
j_gene: TRBJ2-5
CDR3nt: TGTGCCAGCAGCGTAGTAACAGGGTTTGGGTACCAAGAGACCCAGTACTTC
CDR3aa: CASSVVTGFGYQETQYF

abundance: once
v_gene: TRBV6-5
d_gene: .
j_gene: TRBJ1-1
CDR3nt: TGTGCCAGCTCCTACCCAGGGGTGGCCGAAGCTTTCTTT
CDR3aa: CASSYPGVAEAFF

abundance: .
v_gene: TRBV9
d_gene: TRBD2
j_gene: TRBJ2-5
CDR3nt: TGTGCCAGCAGCGTAACCGGGGGGAGCGCAGAGACCCAGTACTTC
CDR3aa: CASSVTGGSAETQYF

abundance: .
v_gene: TRBV10-3
d_gene: .
j_gene: TRBJ1-3
CDR3nt: TGTGCCATCAGTGACTACGGTGAAGTTGGAAACACCATATATTTT
CDR3aa: CAISDYGEVGNTIYF

abundance: once
v_gene: TRBV14
d_gene: TRBD2
j_gene: TRBJ2-4
CDR3nt: TGTGCCAGCAGCCTAGCGGGGGTAGCCAAAAACATTCAGTACTTC
CDR3aa: CASSLAGVAKNIQYF

abundance: .
v_gene: TRBV6-5
d_gene: TRBD2
j_gene: TRBJ2-1
CDR3nt: TGTGCCAGCAGCCTAAGCGGGGGACCCTACAATGAGCAGTTCTTC
CDR3aa: CASSLSGGPYNEQFF

abundance: .
v_gene: TRBV19
d_gene: .
j_gene: TRBJ2-7
CDR3nt: TGTGCCAGTAGTATGGACAGCTACGAGCAGTACTTC
CDR3aa: CASSMDSYEQYF

abundance: .
v_gene: TRBV7-9
d_gene: .
j_gene: TRBJ2-7
CDR3nt: TGTGCCAGCAGTTTCAATACAGGGACTATGGGTGAGCAGTACTTC
CDR3aa: CASSFNTGTMGEQYF

abundance: .
v_gene: TRBV24-1
d_gene: .
j_gene: TRBJ2-2
CDR3nt: TGTGCCACCGGGGACTGGGGCGACGGGGAGCTGTTTTTT
CDR3aa: CATGDWGDGELFF

abundance: .
v_gene: TRBV12-3/TRBV12-4
d_gene: TRBD1
j_gene: TRBJ2-7
CDR3nt: TGTGCCAGCAGTGCCAGGGGGATCCACGAGCAGTACTTC
CDR3aa: CASSARGIHEQYF

abundance: .
v_gene: TRBV6-4
d_gene: TRBD1
j_gene: TRBJ2-5
CDR3nt: TGTGCCAGCAGTCCTGGGACAGGGGGCCAAGAGACCCAGTACTTC
CDR3aa: CASSPGTGGQETQYF

abundance: .
v_gene: TRBV7-9
d_gene: .
j_gene: TRBJ2-3
CDR3nt: TGTGCCAGCAGCTCCGACAGGCGCATTAGGACAGATACGCAGTATTTT
CDR3aa: CASSSDRRIRTDTQYF

abundance: .
v_gene: TRBV15
d_gene: TRBD1
j_gene: TRBJ1-2
CDR3nt: TGTGCCACCAGCAGCCGACAGGGAAATAACTATGGCTACACCTTC
CDR3aa: CATSSRQGNNYGYTF

abundance: .
v_gene: TRBV18
d_gene: TRBD1
j_gene: TRBJ2-7
CDR3nt: TGTGCCAGCTCACCCCGACAGGGGCCCTACGAGCAGTACTTC
CDR3aa: CASSPRQGPYEQYF

abundance: .
v_gene: TRBV3-1/TRBV3-2
d_gene: .
j_gene: TRBJ1-1
CDR3nt: TGTGCCAGCAGCCCGGGACAACTGAACACTGAAGCTTTCTTT
CDR3aa: CASSPGQLNTEAFF